These 32 T cell receptor beta chains came from one sample sequenced in a study of PD-1 blockade in mismatch repair-deficient tumors. TCRdb's copy holds only in-frame clones and misses some; the assay was immunoSEQ multiplex PCR. The sample carries 90,000 to 130,000 clones, over 60% recorded once. This specimen was peripheral blood, taken about 60 weeks after starting pembrolizumab. These receptors were taken from an adult with mismatch repair-deficient cancer.

This clone was detected only once. The V call is TRBV5-1, the J call TRBJ2-7; possible D gene TRBD1, 9 bases. V gave up 1 base and J gave up 5 bases, with 16 bases separating them. The V gene's germline CDR1 is SGHRS and CDR2 YFSETQ. This CDR3 is built from 15 residues. The CDR3: CASSLPGGTGNEQYF. Written as DNA, the CDR3 is TGCGCCAGCAGCTTGCCGGGAGGGACAGGGAACGAGCAGTACTTC.

J is TRBJ1-1 and V is TRBV19; D is possibly TRBD1 (6 bases). CDR3 size: 16 residues. The germline CDR1 and CDR2 sequences are LNHDA and SQIVND (reference sequence). Trimming removed 3 bases from V and 4 bases from J, with 18 bases in between. The CDR3 nucleotides read TGTGCCAGTAGTATCAATGCAGGGGATCTATCCACTGAAGCTTTCTTT. Residues: CASSINAGDLSTEAFF.

V gene TRBV19 combines with J gene TRBJ1-2; 7 positions agree with TRBD1. Germline loops: CDR1 LNHDA, CDR2 SQIVND (reference sequence). The CDR3 is 15 residues long. The ends lost 5 bases at V and 6 bases at J; junction bases unmatched: 12. CDR3 in amino acids: CASSLTGSKTNGYTF. In nucleotides, the CDR3 is TGTGCCAGTAGTCTGACAGGGTCTAAAACTAATGGCTACACCTTC.

The V gene is TRBV2, the J gene TRBJ1-3; no reliable D call. The V gene's germline CDR1 is SNHLY and CDR2 FYNNEI. The CDR3 extends over 10 amino acids. V shed 8 bases and J shed 4 bases, with 3 bases lying between them. In DNA, the CDR3 is TGTGCCAGCTTAGGAAACACCATATATTTT. It codes for CASLGNTIYF.

The gene calls are TRBV6-1 and TRBJ1-1; D may be TRBD1 (6 bases). Germline CDR1 MNHNS, CDR2 SASEGT. Trimming took off 7 bases at V and 2 bases at J, with 11 bases between the two ends. The CDR3 has 13 residues. As DNA, the CDR3 is TGTGCCAGCAATGGACAGCCCAACACTGAAGCTTTCTTT. It specifies CASNGQPNTEAFF.

The J gene is TRBJ1-5, the V gene TRBV6-1; 10 positions match TRBD1. There are 15 residues in the CDR3. Germline V CDR1 and CDR2: MNHNS, SASEGT. V lost 6 bases to trimming and J lost 6 bases; unmatched junction nucleotides: 8. The CDR3, as DNA: TGTGCCAGCAGCCCGGGGGACAGGGGATTTCAGCCCCAGCATTTT. Translating it yields CASSPGDRGFQPQHF.

This chain joins TRBV7-9 and TRBJ1-4; D ambiguous. CDR3 length: 15 amino acids. CDR1 and CDR2 from the germline V gene are SEHNR and FQNEAQ (reference sequence). Trimming removed 4 bases from V and 3 bases from J, with 12 bases in between. The CDR3 spells CASSSGQIANEKLFF. CDR3 DNA: TGTGCCAGCAGCTCGGGTCAAATCGCTAATGAAAAACTGTTTTTT.

The genes are TRBV5-1 and TRBJ2-5; tentatively, D is TRBD1 or TRBD2 (5 bases each). V was clipped by 0 bases and J by 5 bases, with 20 bases between them. The CDR3 is 17 residues long. Per the germline V gene, CDR1 is SGHRS and CDR2 is YFSETQ. The DNA for the CDR3 is TGCGCCAGCAGCTTGGCCGCGGGTCGGGGTGCAGGGGAGACCCAGTACTTC. Translating gives CASSLAAGRGAGETQYF.

The gene calls are TRBV2 and TRBJ2-6, with 11 bases lining up with TRBD1. Germline V gives CDR1 SNHLY, CDR2 FYNNEI. Trimming at V came to 6 bases and at J to 0 bases, leaving 4 bases not matched to a gene. The CDR3 runs 17 residues. In DNA, the CDR3 is TGTGCCAGCAGCCGAGGGACAGGGGGCTCTGGGGCCAACGTCCTGACTTTC. It encodes CASSRGTGGSGANVLTF.

V usage is TRBV28 and J usage is TRBJ2-7, with D possibly being TRBD2 (6 bases). Germline CDR1 and CDR2: MDHEN and SYDVKM. V gave up 6 bases and J gave up 0 bases, with 9 bases separating them. The CDR3 is 13 residues long. The CDR3 DNA sequence: TGTGCCAGCAGCCACGGGAGCTCCTACGAGCAGTACTTC. Its translation is CASSHGSSYEQYF.

This clone has more than one count but fewer than ten. The chain has TRBV27 and TRBJ1-1; 7 positions match TRBD1. This CDR3 has 14 amino acids. Losses at the gene ends were 5 bases for V and 3 bases for J; bases not matched to a gene: 6. Germline V gives CDR1 MNHEY, CDR2 SMNVEV (reference sequence). For the CDR3, the DNA is TGTGCCAGCAGTCTCCGACAGGGACACACTGAAGCTTTCTTT. Translation: CASSLRQGHTEAFF.

This chain uses TRBV27 with TRBJ2-7; 16 positions match TRBD2. The CDR3 consists of 16 residues. V lost 3 bases, J lost 6 bases, and 5 bases stayed unmatched. From germline, CDR1 is MNHEY and CDR2 SMNVEV (reference sequence). CDR3 sequence: CASSFSGTSGRGEQYF. The CDR3 DNA follows: TGTGCCAGCAGTTTTTCCGGGACTAGCGGGAGGGGCGAGCAGTACTTC.

The chain joins TRBV10-3 to TRBJ1-1; no definite D call. Germline CDR1 ENHRY, CDR2 SYGVKD. The V end was cut by 3 bases, the J end by 1 base, with 6 bases between. This CDR3 spans 13 amino acids. CDR3 bases: TGTGCCATCAGTGACGGCCAGAACACTGAAGCTTTCTTT. Translation: CAISDGQNTEAFF.

The chain has TRBV5-4 and TRBJ2-1, with 7 nucleotides matching TRBD2. This CDR3 is 15 amino acids long. V shed 2 bases and J 5 bases; nucleotides not matched to a gene: 7. Germline loops: CDR1 SGHNT, CDR2 YYREEE (reference sequence). CDR3: CASSLRLAANNEQFF. The CDR3 nucleotides are TGTGCCAGCAGCTTACGACTAGCTGCCAACAATGAGCAGTTCTTC. The full variable domain, with the rest looked up from reference TRBV5-4 and TRBJ2-1, is ETGVTQSPTHLIKTRGQQVTLRCSSQSGHNTVSWYQQALGQGPQFIFQYYREEENGRGNFPPRFSGLQFPNYSSELNVNALELDDSALYLCASSLRLAANNEQFFGPGTRLTVL.

The genes are TRBV5-3 and TRBJ2-1; D gene unclear. TRBV5-3 is recorded as an ORF, its role being uncertain. CDR3 size: 15 residues. The V gene lost 1 base and the J gene lost 0 bases, with 8 bases spanning the gap. The CDR3 region has the DNA TGTGCCAGAAGCTTGTGGGCAAACTCCTACAATGAGCAGTTCTTC. Translating gives CARSLWANSYNEQFF.

This chain links TRBV27 with TRBJ2-5, with D possibly called TRBD1 or TRBD2 (5 bases each). Trimming took 4 bases from V and 1 from J, leaving 10 bases between them. The CDR3 is 14 amino acids. Germline V gene data show CDR1 as MNHEY and CDR2 as SMNVEV (reference sequence). Here the CDR3 reads CASSSGRTQETQYF. In DNA, the CDR3 is TGTGCCAGCAGTTCGGGACGCACCCAAGAGACCCAGTACTTC.

This chain connects TRBV18 to TRBJ1-2; possibly TRBD1 for D (5 bases). V lost 8 bases to trimming and J lost 2 bases, with 18 bases between them. The CDR3 has 15 residues. CDR1 is KGHSH and CDR2 is LQKENI in the germline V gene. The CDR3 sequence: CASQPQQGPNYGYTF. The CDR3 nucleotides are TGTGCCAGCCAGCCCCAGCAGGGACCGAACTATGGCTACACCTTC. The full variable domain, rest sourced from reference TRBV18 and TRBJ1-2, is NAGVMQNPRHLVRRRGQEARLRCSPMKGHSHVYWYRQLPEEGLKFMVYLQKENIIDESGMPKERFSAEFPKEGPSILRIQQVVRGDSAAYFCASQPQQGPNYGYTFGSGTRLTVV.

The chain couples TRBV14 to TRBJ2-7, with D maybe TRBD2 (6 bases). The CDR3 loop spans 13 amino acids. V was shortened by 6 bases and J by 6 bases, with 15 bases between the two germline ends. Per germline, CDR1 SGHDN and CDR2 FVKESK. The chain's CDR3 is CASRGGSGSEQYF. DNA of the CDR3: TGTGCCAGCAGGGGTGGGAGCGGGTCCGAGCAGTACTTC.

This clone was seen a few times. The chain combines TRBV6-5 with TRBJ1-5; tentatively, D is TRBD1 (5 bases). V was cut by 6 bases and J by 0 bases, with 12 bases left in between. The CDR3 runs to 15 residues. Per the germline V gene, CDR1 is MNHEY and CDR2 is SVGAGI. CDR3 in DNA: TGTGCCAGCAGACAATCGGGACTTAGCAATCAGCCCCAGCATTTT. This encodes CASRQSGLSNQPQHF.

The CDR3 DNA sequence: TGTGCCATCCAACCACCTGGGGGGACAGATACGCAGTATTTT. Its translation: CAIQPPGGTDTQYF. The chain is built from TRBV7-9 and TRBJ2-3, with D possibly matching TRBD2 (6 bases). CDR1 SEHNR and CDR2 FQNEAQ come from the germline V gene (reference sequence). V lost 10 bases, J lost 3 bases, and 17 bases lay in between. The CDR3 length is 14 residues. Full variable domain (missing parts from reference TRBV7-9 and TRBJ2-3): DTGVSQNPRHKITKRGQNVTFRCDPISEHNRLYWYRQTLGQGPEFLTYFQNEAQLEKSRLLSDRFSAERPKGSFSTLEIQRTEQGDSAMYLCAIQPPGGTDTQYFGPGTRLTVL.

This sequence joins TRBV7-6 and TRBJ2-1; D not certain. The CDR3 sequence is 15 residues long. Germline loops: CDR1 SGHVS, CDR2 FNYEAQ. V dropped 3 bases and J dropped 7 bases, with 16 bases sitting between them. For the CDR3, the DNA is TGTGCCAGCAGCTTTTCTTTGTGGGCCGAGAATGAGCAGTTCTTC. Its protein is CASSFSLWAENEQFF.

V gene TRBV30 combines with J gene TRBJ2-2, with TRBD2 matching over 9 bases. From germline, CDR1 is GTSNPN and CDR2 SVGIG (reference sequence). This CDR3 comprises 15 residues. V lost 4 bases and J lost 7; bases outside the gene matches: 10. CDR3 nucleotides: TGTGCCTGGAAGGGGAGTAGCGGGAGATTCGGGGAGCTGTTTTTT. Amino acid sequence: CAWKGSSGRFGELFF.

The V gene is TRBV10-3, the J gene TRBJ2-1; D is possibly TRBD1 or TRBD2 (5 bases each). Germline lookup yields CDR1 ENHRY and CDR2 SYGVKD. V was trimmed by 3 bases and J by 7 bases, leaving 7 bases between them. This CDR3 has 12 amino acids. This chain's CDR3 is CAISEWGNEQFF. CDR3 in DNA: TGTGCCATCAGTGAATGGGGGAATGAGCAGTTCTTC.

Of note for this clone: Distinct nucleotide sequences in the sample also encode this CDR3. The gene calls are TRBV7-8 and TRBJ1-1; TRBD1 agrees at 11 bases. Germline-derived CDR1 and CDR2 are SGHVS and FQNEAQ. J was trimmed by 4 bases and V by 5 bases; bases with no gene match: 3. The CDR3 extends over 14 amino acids. The CDR3 sequence: CASSPGTGGTEAFF. The CDR3, as DNA: TGTGCCAGCAGCCCCGGGACAGGGGGCACTGAAGCTTTCTTT.

The chain recombines TRBV5-1 with TRBJ2-5; 11 bases are a match to TRBD2. Germline values: CDR1 SGHRS, CDR2 YFSETQ. Trimming at V came to 0 bases and at J to 2 bases, leaving 9 bases not matched to a gene. The CDR3 is made up of 18 amino acids. CDR3 region: CASSLGGTTSGGQETQYF. The DNA of the CDR3 is TGCGCCAGCAGCTTGGGAGGGACCACTAGCGGGGGTCAAGAGACCCAGTACTTC. Full variable domain (remainder filled in from reference TRBV5-1 and TRBJ2-5): KAGVTQTPRYLIKTRGQQVTLSCSPISGHRSVSWYQQTPGQGLQFLFEYFSETQRNKGNFPGRFSGRQFSNSRSEMNVSTLELGDSALYLCASSLGGTTSGGQETQYFGPGTRLLVL.

This sequence joins TRBV2 and TRBJ2-7; the D gene is possibly TRBD1 (6 bases). The CDR3 is 13 residues long. Germline V lookup: CDR1 SNHLY, CDR2 FYNNEI. V was pared by 6 bases and J by 0 bases, with 9 bases between. DNA for the CDR3: TGTGCCAGCAGGACAGGTAACTCCTACGAGCAGTACTTC. Protein: CASRTGNSYEQYF.

The J gene is TRBJ2-3, the V gene TRBV5-1; D gene ambiguous. V lost 0 bases and J 4 bases, leaving 6 bases between the germline ends. CDR3 size: 13 residues. Germline V CDR1 and CDR2: SGHRS, YFSETQ. The CDR3 loop is CASSLEPSDTQYF. The CDR3 DNA is TGCGCCAGCAGCTTGGAGCCCTCAGATACGCAGTATTTT.

In DNA form, the CDR3 reads TGTGCCAGCAGTGTTAAGGGGGACACCGGGGAGCTGTTTTTT. Protein: CASSVKGDTGELFF. The J gene is TRBJ2-2, the V gene TRBV6-4; a weak D match, TRBD1 (6 bases). The CDR3 covers 14 residues. Germline V gene lookup returns CDR1 MRHNA and CDR2 SNTAGT. V was clipped by 4 bases and J by 3 bases, with 9 bases between them.

The rearrangement links TRBV13 to TRBJ2-1; no clear D. Germline assignment: CDR1 PRHDT and CDR2 FYEKMQ (reference sequence). This CDR3 region has 13 residues. Trimming left V 5 bases short and J 6 bases short, with 11 bases between. The CDR3 is CASSPLNINEQFF. CDR3 bases: TGTGCCAGCAGCCCCCTAAACATCAATGAGCAGTTCTTC.

This chain connects TRBV2 to TRBJ2-3; 8 bases match TRBD2. Germline V gene sequence: CDR1 SNHLY, CDR2 FYNNEI. The V gene end was trimmed by 7 bases and the J gene end by 1 base; junction bases not matched to a gene: 10. This CDR3 contains 16 residues. DNA for the CDR3: TGTGCCAGCACGGTAGACAGCGGGAGCCGCACAGATACGCAGTATTTT. As protein: CASTVDSGSRTDTQYF.

The J gene is TRBJ2-5, the V gene TRBV7-9, with D possibly TRBD1 on 5 matching bases. Trimming stripped 3 bases from V and 6 bases from J, with 11 bases between. This CDR3 spans 13 amino acids. CDR1 and CDR2 from the germline V gene are SEHNR and FQNEAQ (reference sequence). CDR3 loop: CASSFSDRQTQYF. Here the CDR3 DNA reads TGTGCCAGCAGCTTCTCAGACAGACAGACCCAGTACTTC.

V usage is TRBV28 and J usage is TRBJ2-5; TRBD2 aligns across 7 bases. This CDR3 is built from 15 residues. Trimming cost V 6 bases and J 4 bases; bases outside gene matches: 11. Germline values: CDR1 MDHEN, CDR2 SYDVKM. CDR3 coding DNA: TGTGCCAGCAGAGGGGTGGGTAGCGGGTTAGAGACCCAGTACTTC. Translated: CASRGVGSGLETQYF.